The 21 T cell receptor beta chains given below trace back to one sample, sequenced in a study of blood T cell repertoires in COVID-19. Profiling relied on immunoSEQ multiplex PCR, and the TCRdb table lists in-frame clones only, not all of them. This sample has 140,000 or so clones, with around 87% found just once. Sequencing input: peripheral blood. The receptors come from a human donor in a cohort sampled during active COVID-19.

The CDR3 sequence: CASSSVVKTQYF. CDR3 coding DNA: TGTGCCAGCAGTTCGGTCGTAAAGACCCAGTACTTC. V gene TRBV28 combines with J gene TRBJ2-5; no definite D call. V lost 4 bases and J lost 6, with 9 bases in between. The CDR3 covers 12 residues. Germline V lookup: CDR1 MDHEN, CDR2 SYDVKM.

This clone was recorded once. The rearrangement uses TRBV5-1 and TRBJ2-3; D remains ambiguous. This CDR3 contains 13 residues. Germline V gene lookup returns CDR1 SGHRS and CDR2 YFSETQ. V was trimmed by 1 base and J by 6 bases, leaving 9 bases between them. In DNA, the CDR3 is TGCGCCAGCAGCTTGTCACTTCGGGATACGCAGTATTTT. This sequence encodes CASSLSLRDTQYF.

This clone was seen at least ten times. The chain employs TRBV19 and TRBJ2-3; D may be TRBD2 (6 bases). V lost 7 bases and J lost 6, with 20 bases in between. CDR1 LNHDA and CDR2 SQIVND come from the germline V gene (reference sequence). This CDR3 contains 15 residues. The chain's CDR3 is CASTIAGGRKDTQYF. The CDR3 DNA sequence: TGTGCCAGTACCATAGCCGGAGGGAGAAAGGATACGCAGTATTTT.

V gene TRBV18 combines with J gene TRBJ1-5; perhaps TRBD1 as D (6 bases). The CDR3 runs to 14 residues. Germline CDR1 and CDR2: KGHSH and LQKENI. V shed 2 bases and J shed 1 base, with 6 bases lying between them. CDR3: CASSPGQSNQPQHF. Here the CDR3 DNA reads TGTGCCAGCTCACCAGGACAGAGCAATCAGCCCCAGCATTTT. Supplemented by reference TRBV18 and TRBJ1-5, the full variable domain reads NAGVMQNPRHLVRRRGQEARLRCSPMKGHSHVYWYRQLPEEGLKFMVYLQKENIIDESGMPKERFSAEFPKEGPSILRIQQVVRGDSAAYFCASSPGQSNQPQHFGDGTRLSIL.

This sequence joins TRBV5-6 and TRBJ2-5, with 12 bases fitting TRBD2. Trimming at V came to 4 bases and at J to 6 bases, leaving 7 bases not matched to a gene. Germline values: CDR1 SGHDT, CDR2 YYEEEE. This CDR3 is 15 amino acids long. CDR3 nucleotide sequence: TGTGCCAGCAGCCCATGGACTAGCGGGATAAAGACCCAGTACTTC. Its protein product is CASSPWTSGIKTQYF.

This chain connects TRBV28 to TRBJ2-1; D may be TRBD1 (6 bases). This CDR3 region has 13 residues. The V gene lost 6 bases and the J gene lost 4 bases, with 10 bases spanning the gap. Per germline, CDR1 MDHEN and CDR2 SYDVKM. CDR3 protein: CASREDRYNEQFF. CDR3 bases: TGTGCCAGCAGGGAGGACAGATACAATGAGCAGTTCTTC.

J is TRBJ2-1 and V is TRBV5-3; TRBD1 might be the D (6 bases). TRBV5-3 belongs to the ORF category, with a function that is uncertain. Trimming pared 3 bases from V and 8 bases from J, leaving 18 bases between. CDR3 length equals 15 residues. CDR3 protein: CARSSSEDPGDEQFF. CDR3 coding DNA: TGTGCCAGAAGCTCCTCAGAGGACCCAGGGGATGAGCAGTTCTTC.

This rearrangement joins TRBV18 to TRBJ2-7; D gene unclear. The germline CDR1 and CDR2 sequences are KGHSH and LQKENI. The V gene lost 0 bases and the J gene lost 5 bases, with 17 bases spanning the gap. This CDR3 has 16 residues. The CDR3 nucleotides read TGTGCCAGCTCACCACCTGTTTCGGGTCGAAGGAACGAGCAGTACTTC. This translates into CASSPPVSGRRNEQYF. Full variable domain (missing parts from reference TRBV18 and TRBJ2-7): NAGVMQNPRHLVRRRGQEARLRCSPMKGHSHVYWYRQLPEEGLKFMVYLQKENIIDESGMPKERFSAEFPKEGPSILRIQQVVRGDSAAYFCASSPPVSGRRNEQYFGPGTRLTVT.

This chain uses TRBV9 with TRBJ1-2; D may be TRBD1 (5 bases). The V end lost 1 base, the J end lost 2 bases, and 9 bases lay between the germline ends. Germline CDR1 and CDR2: SGDLS and YYNGEE. The CDR3 is 14 residues long. CDR3 region: CASSVNPGNYGYTF. The CDR3 DNA sequence: TGTGCCAGCAGCGTAAATCCAGGGAACTATGGCTACACCTTC.

The V call is TRBV5-4, the J call TRBJ1-1; no clear D gene. The CDR3 is 14 amino acids. Per germline, CDR1 SGHNT and CDR2 YYREEE (reference sequence). Trimming shortened V by 0 bases and J by 4 bases, and 10 bases separated the two germline ends. In nucleotides, the CDR3 is TGTGCCAGCAGCTTGGCAGGAGAGGGCACTGAAGCTTTCTTT. Its translation is CASSLAGEGTEAFF.

The rearrangement joins TRBV24-1 to TRBJ2-3, with 12 positions matching TRBD2. The CDR3 extends over 14 amino acids. With V trimmed by 6 bases and J by 7 bases, 4 bases remained unmatched. The germline V gene has CDR1 KGHDR and CDR2 SFDVKD. The CDR3 DNA sequence: TGTGCCACCAGTCTGACTAGCGGGAGACATACGCAGTATTTT. Translation gives CATSLTSGRHTQYF.

This clone was observed once. The chain uses TRBV12-3 or TRBV12-4 and TRBJ1-1; D is unresolved. Trimming cost V 3 bases and J 2 bases, with 7 bases left between them. This CDR3 region has 13 residues. The CDR3 spells CASSFQANTEAFF. CDR3 nucleotides: TGTGCCAGCAGTTTTCAGGCTAACACTGAAGCTTTCTTT.

This chain links TRBV6-5 with TRBJ2-5; perhaps TRBD1 as D (5 bases). Germline-derived CDR1 and CDR2 are MNHEY and SVGAGI. The CDR3 totals 16 residues. The V end lost 0 bases, the J end lost 1 base, and 12 bases lay between the germline ends. The CDR3 loop is CASSYSRASSQETQYF. CDR3 sequence (DNA): TGTGCCAGCAGTTACTCCAGGGCAAGCTCCCAAGAGACCCAGTACTTC.

The genes are TRBV6-5 and TRBJ1-6, with D perhaps TRBD1 (5 bases). The germline gives CDR1 MNHEY, CDR2 SVGAGI. The V end lost 6 bases, the J end lost 6 bases, and 12 bases lay between the germline ends. The CDR3 spans 14 residues. DNA of the CDR3: TGTGCCAGCAGCCTGGGGGGGGTTAATTCACCCCTCCACTTT. Translation: CASSLGGVNSPLHF.

This clone appeared a few times. V gene TRBV18 combines with J gene TRBJ2-2, with D uncertain. Germline CDR1 reads KGHSH; CDR2 reads LQKENI. V gave up 5 bases and J gave up 7 bases, with 17 bases separating them. There are 15 residues in the CDR3. The CDR3 spells CASSSPQDTNGELFF. CDR3 DNA sequence: TGTGCCAGCTCATCGCCCCAAGATACTAACGGGGAGCTGTTTTTT.

This chain joins TRBV28 and TRBJ1-2; D is perhaps TRBD1 (5 bases). Germline V lookup: CDR1 MDHEN, CDR2 SYDVKM. The CDR3 is made up of 14 amino acids. Between the trimmed V and J ends, which lost 1 base and 0 bases, there was a span of 6 bases. The CDR3 loop reads CASSLSGANYGYTF. CDR3 sequence (DNA): TGTGCCAGCAGTTTATCGGGGGCTAACTATGGCTACACCTTC.

V gene TRBV5-1 combines with J gene TRBJ2-1; D is perhaps TRBD2 (6 bases). There are 16 residues in the CDR3. Germline lookup yields CDR1 SGHRS and CDR2 YFSETQ. The V and J ends lost 0 bases and 5 bases respectively, with 15 bases between them. CDR3 bases: TGCGCCAGCAGCTTGGACAAACTAGCTCGTGACAATGAGCAGTTCTTC. Its protein product is CASSLDKLARDNEQFF.

The rearrangement links TRBV7-9 to TRBJ2-1; no clear D. Germline V CDR1 and CDR2: SEHNR, FQNEAQ (reference sequence). Trimming took 3 bases from V and 10 from J, leaving 19 bases between them. The CDR3 length is 15 residues. The CDR3 protein is CASSFGPRMRQEQFF. The DNA for the CDR3 is TGTGCCAGCAGCTTTGGCCCCCGTATGAGGCAGGAGCAGTTCTTC.

The gene calls are TRBV5-1 and TRBJ2-1; 12 positions agree with TRBD2. V gave up 3 bases and J gave up 3 bases; unmatched junction bases: 16. The germline V gene encodes CDR1 SGHRS and CDR2 YFSETQ. This CDR3 is built from 20 residues. The DNA of the CDR3 is TGCGCCAGCAGCTCCCGCGGGGGGCTAGCGGGAGGGCAAAGCTACAATGAGCAGTTCTTC. Protein product: CASSSRGGLAGGQSYNEQFF.

This clone occurred a few times. The chain has TRBV5-1 and TRBJ1-2; 11 bases line up with TRBD1. The CDR3 loop spans 15 amino acids. V was pared by 4 bases and J by 8 bases, with 10 bases of the junction left unmatched. Looked up from germline, CDR1 is SGHRS and CDR2 is YFSETQ. The CDR3 DNA sequence: TGCGCCAGCAGCCCATCGGGACAGGGGGTAGAAGGCTACACCTTC. Its protein is CASSPSGQGVEGYTF.

V is TRBV19 and J is TRBJ1-2; D gene ambiguous. This CDR3 has 13 amino acids. Per germline, CDR1 LNHDA and CDR2 SQIVND (reference sequence). Trimming stripped 3 bases from V and 12 bases from J, with 17 bases between. CDR3 bases: TGTGCCAGTAGTATTGAGGGCCTAAGGATAAACACCTTC. Amino acids: CASSIEGLRINTF.